The entry that follows covers one T cell receptor beta chain sequence. Antigen: not known. In germline, CDR1 is ENHRY, CDR2 SYGVKD. Unmatched junction bases numbered 10, after V lost 3 bases and J lost 1 base. The CDR3 runs 19 residues. cDNA molecules, individually, were tagged with unique molecular identifiers. Each CDR3 protein gets one entry after TCRdb re-called the 5' RACE reads with MiXCR. The table shows 70,000 or so distinct CDR3 sequences, with approximately 10% occurring only once. This sample stems from a study of early T cells in non-severe SARS-CoV-2 infection. The overall study: Sequenced material consisted of bulk RNA (from unsorted whole blood), and chains were unpaired. Study conclusions and caveats: Database matching using VDJdb favored anti-spike CD8 responses, with private and CD4 specificities left missing.

The chain joins TRBV10-3 to TRBJ2-3; 13 bases align to TRBD2. The sequencing sample was made of whole blood. The TCR comes from an adult who was a healthcare worker with PCR-confirmed SARS-CoV-2 infection or an uninfected control (not recorded which). The CDR3 DNA reads TGTGCCATCAGTGATACCGGACTAGCGGGAGACCAGGGCACAGATACGCAGTATTTT. The encoded protein is CAISDTGLAGDQGTDTQYF.